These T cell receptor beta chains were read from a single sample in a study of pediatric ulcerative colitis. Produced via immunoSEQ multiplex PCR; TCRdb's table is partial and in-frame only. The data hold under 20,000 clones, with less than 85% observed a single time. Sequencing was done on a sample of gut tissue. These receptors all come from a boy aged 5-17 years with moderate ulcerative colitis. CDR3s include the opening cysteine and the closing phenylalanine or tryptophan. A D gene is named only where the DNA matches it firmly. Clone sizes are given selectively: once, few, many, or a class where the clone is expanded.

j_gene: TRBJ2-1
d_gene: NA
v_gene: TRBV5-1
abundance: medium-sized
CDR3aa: CASSLGAWSYEQFF
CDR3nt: TGCGCCAGCAGCTTGGGGGCTTGGTCGTATGAGCAGTTCTTC

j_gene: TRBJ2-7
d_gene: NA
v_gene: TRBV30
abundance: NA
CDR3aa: CAWKSVTPPYEQYF
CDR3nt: TGTGCCTGGAAGAGCGTAACTCCTCCCTACGAGCAGTACTTC

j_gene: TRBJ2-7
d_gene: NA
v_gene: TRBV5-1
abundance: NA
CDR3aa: CASSLGAGKASYEQYF
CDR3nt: TGCGCCAGCAGCTTGGGGGCAGGCAAGGCCTCCTACGAGCAGTACTTC

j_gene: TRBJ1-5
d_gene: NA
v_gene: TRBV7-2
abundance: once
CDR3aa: CASSLAWGQPQHF
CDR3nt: TGTGCCAGCAGCTTAGCTTGGGGTCAGCCCCAGCATTTT

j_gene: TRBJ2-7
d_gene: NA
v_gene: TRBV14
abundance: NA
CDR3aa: CASSPQVLSYEQYF
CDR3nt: TGTGCCAGCAGCCCACAGGTCCTCTCCTACGAGCAGTACTTC

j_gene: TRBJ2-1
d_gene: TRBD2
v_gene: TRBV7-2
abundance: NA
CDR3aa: CASSALAGSYNEQFF
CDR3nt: TGTGCCAGCAGCGCGCTAGCGGGGTCCTACAATGAGCAGTTCTTC

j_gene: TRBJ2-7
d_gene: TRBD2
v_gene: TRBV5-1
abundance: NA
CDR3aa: CASTFIAGGYEQYF
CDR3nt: TGCGCCAGCACGTTTATCGCGGGAGGCTACGAGCAGTACTTC

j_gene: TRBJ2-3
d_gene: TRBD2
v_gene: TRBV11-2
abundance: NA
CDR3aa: CASSLFRSGDSTDTQYF
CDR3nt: TGTGCCAGCAGCTTATTTAGGAGCGGGGATAGCACAGATACGCAGTATTTT

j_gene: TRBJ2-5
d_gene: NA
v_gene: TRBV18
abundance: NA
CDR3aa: CASSPTQETQYF
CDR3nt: TGTGCCAGCTCACCGACGCAAGAGACCCAGTACTTC

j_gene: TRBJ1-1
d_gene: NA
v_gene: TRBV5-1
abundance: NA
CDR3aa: CASSLGLFGTEAFF
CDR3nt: TGCGCCAGCAGCCTAGGACTCTTTGGCACTGAAGCTTTCTTT

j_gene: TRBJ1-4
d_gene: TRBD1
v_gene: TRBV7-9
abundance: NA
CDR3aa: CASSRRQGLNEKLFF
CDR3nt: TGTGCCAGCAGCCGAAGACAGGGCCTTAATGAAAAACTGTTTTTT

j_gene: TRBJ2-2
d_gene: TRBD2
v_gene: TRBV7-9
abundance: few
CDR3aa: CASSLRIAGDSGELFF
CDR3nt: TGTGCCAGCAGCTTACGCATAGCGGGAGACTCCGGGGAGCTGTTTTTT

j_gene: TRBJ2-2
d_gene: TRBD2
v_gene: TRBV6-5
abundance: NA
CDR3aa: CASSASGGNTGELFF
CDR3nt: TGTGCCAGCAGTGCCAGCGGGGGGAACACCGGGGAGCTGTTTTTT